The 8 T cell receptor beta chains in this list originate from one sample, sequenced in a study of blood T cells in healthy people across ages. Sample-barcoded 5' priming and a J-beta primer mix drove a second PCR of 7 to 11 cycles. TCRdb fed the 5' RACE reads into MiXCR, producing one record per CDR3 protein. The data show roughly 1,000,000 distinct CDR3 sequences, roughly a quarter seen once. The sample was also linked to a second study, of T cells of mothers and their children.

Input material: blood. The receptors were sampled from a girl aged 2 to 10 in good health.

The rearrangement joins TRBV4-1 to TRBJ2-7; tentatively, D is TRBD1 (6 bases). The CDR3 consists of 14 residues. Per the germline V gene, CDR1 is MGHRA and CDR2 is YSYEKL. V lost 4 bases, J lost 2 bases, and 12 bases lay in between. CDR3 nucleotide sequence: TGCGCCAGCAGCCTACAGGGTTTCCCCTACGAGCAGTACTTC. It codes for CASSLQGFPYEQYF.

This clonotype was detected only a few times. The chain uses TRBV20-1 and TRBJ2-7; no firm D call. Germline loops: CDR1 DFQATT, CDR2 SNEGSKA (reference sequence). The CDR3 totals 13 residues. Trimming removed 0 bases from V and 2 bases from J, with 8 bases in between. CDR3 nucleotide sequence: TGCAGTGCTAGAGAACCTGCCACCTACGAGCAGTACTTC. Translating it yields CSAREPATYEQYF.

This clonotype has just a few counts. V and J are TRBV18 and TRBJ2-3; 10 positions match TRBD2. The CDR3 loop spans 18 amino acids. V shed 2 bases and J 4 bases; nucleotides not matched to a gene: 12. Germline CDR1 is KGHSH and CDR2 is LQKENI. The CDR3 reads CASSPWSDEREGSDTQYF. CDR3 DNA: TGTGCCAGCTCACCATGGAGCGACGAGCGGGAGGGGTCAGATACGCAGTATTTT. Together with reference TRBV18 and TRBJ2-3, the CDR3 gives the full variable domain: NAGVMQNPRHLVRRRGQEARLRCSPMKGHSHVYWYRQLPEEGLKFMVYLQKENIIDESGMPKERFSAEFPKEGPSILRIQQVVRGDSAAYFCASSPWSDEREGSDTQYFGPGTRLTVL.

This clonotype appeared a few times. The J gene is TRBJ1-1, the V gene TRBV7-9; possible D gene TRBD1, 5 bases. CDR1 is SEHNR, CDR2 FQNEAQ, per germline (reference sequence). The V and J ends lost 7 bases and 8 bases respectively, with 14 bases between them. The CDR3 extends over 12 amino acids. As DNA, the CDR3 is TGTGCCAGCAACCGGGACCAGATGGAAGCTTTCTTT. This sequence encodes CASNRDQMEAFF.

This clonotype was observed a handful of times. The chain has TRBV29-1 and TRBJ2-5; 9 nucleotides match TRBD1. The J segment lost 4 bases and the V segment lost 7 bases, leaving 4 bases of the junction unmatched. CDR3 length: 12 amino acids. CDR1 and CDR2 (germline): SQVTM, ANQGSEA. CDR3 nucleotides: TGCAGCGCTCCGACAGGGGGAGAGACCCAGTACTTC. This encodes CSAPTGGETQYF.

This clonotype showed up just a few times. The J gene is TRBJ2-7, the V gene TRBV5-1; D possibly corresponds to TRBD1 (7 bases). V lost 0 bases to trimming and J lost 4 bases, with 14 bases between them. CDR1 is SGHRS, CDR2 YFSETQ, per germline. The CDR3 extends over 15 amino acids. CDR3 bases: TGCGCCAGCAGCTTGGTTCCAGGGGGGAGGTACGAGCAGTACTTC. Translation gives CASSLVPGGRYEQYF.

In this sample, this clonotype turned up a few times. The chain has TRBV25-1 and TRBJ2-5; 9 nucleotides agree with TRBD2. The DNA end is a closer match to TRBJ2-1, so the J assignment may be wrong. Germline-derived CDR1 and CDR2 are MGHDK and SYGVNS. This CDR3 region has 16 residues. The CDR3 region has the DNA TGTGCCAGCAGTGAATTGGCGGGAGGGCCTTCGTATGAGCAGTTCTTC. It codes for CASSELAGGPSYEQFF.

The rearrangement uses TRBV7-9 and TRBJ2-5; D ambiguous. This CDR3 is 17 amino acids long. CDR1 is SEHNR, CDR2 FQNEAQ, per germline (reference sequence). The V gene lost 5 bases and the J gene lost 5 bases, with 24 bases spanning the gap. The CDR3, as DNA: TGTGCCAGCAGCCCCCCACAAAGCTGGGTACTTCAGGAGACCCAGTACTTC. Protein sequence: CASSPPQSWVLQETQYF.